A selection of T cell receptor beta chains follows, all from one sample in a study of identical twins. TCRdb reprocessed the 5' RACE reads with MiXCR, giving one entry per CDR3 protein. The repertoire holds 1,800,000 or so distinct CDR3 sequences, with more than 30% as singletons. The sample consisted of cord blood. The receptors come from a newborn girl in good health. Both conserved end residues are part of each CDR3. Each record gives: clone size, V gene, J gene, D gene, CDR3 DNA, CDR3 protein. D genes are given only for firm matches. Expanded clones are given a class, and other clones once, few, many or no size at all.

size: many; V: TRBV6-2/TRBV6-3; J: TRBJ1-2; D: TRBD1; DNA: TGTGCCAGCTCCTGGACAGGGGGCGGCTATGGCTACACCTTC; CDR3: CASSWTGGGYGYTF
size: -; V: TRBV6-5; J: TRBJ2-1; D: TRBD2; DNA: TGTGCCAGCAGATTAATGACTAGCGGGAGTAACAATGAGCAGTTCTTC; CDR3: CASRLMTSGSNNEQFF
size: -; V: TRBV5-1; J: TRBJ2-7; D: -; DNA: TGCGCCAGCAGCTTGGGGGGACGGTCCCGCTCCTACGAGCAGTACTTC; CDR3: CASSLGGRSRSYEQYF
size: -; V: TRBV20-1; J: TRBJ2-7; D: -; DNA: TGCAGTGCTAAAGGGGTTGGGACGGTCTCCTACGAGCAGTACTTC; CDR3: CSAKGVGTVSYEQYF
size: many; V: TRBV5-6; J: TRBJ2-7; D: TRBD2; DNA: TGTGCCAGCAGCGCCACTAGCGCCTACGAGCAGTACTTC; CDR3: CASSATSAYEQYF
size: few; V: TRBV20-1; J: TRBJ2-5; D: -; DNA: TGCAGTGCTAGTGAAAGGGGGGTAGGCCAAGAGACCCAGTACTTC; CDR3: CSASERGVGQETQYF
size: -; V: TRBV19; J: TRBJ2-3; D: -; DNA: TGTGCCAGTAAGGGGAAGTCGACGCAGTATTTT; CDR3: CASKGKSTQYF
size: few; V: TRBV14; J: TRBJ2-7; D: TRBD1; DNA: TGTGCCAGCAGCCCGCTGGACAGGGTCGGTTACGAGCAGTACTTC; CDR3: CASSPLDRVGYEQYF
size: few; V: TRBV29-1; J: TRBJ2-7; D: TRBD2; DNA: TGCAGCGTCCAACGGGTAGCGGGGGTCTACGAGCAGTACTTC; CDR3: CSVQRVAGVYEQYF
size: few; V: TRBV20-1; J: TRBJ1-2; D: -; DNA: TGCAGTGCTAGAGATCAGAGGGCCCACTATGGCTACACCTTC; CDR3: CSARDQRAHYGYTF
size: -; V: TRBV3-1; J: TRBJ2-7; D: -; DNA: TGTGCCAGCAGCCAAAGGGGAATGTACGAGCAGTACTTC; CDR3: CASSQRGMYEQYF
size: -; V: TRBV7-9; J: TRBJ1-2; D: -; DNA: TGTGCCAGCAGCCTAACCGGGATTCACTATGGCTACACCTTC; CDR3: CASSLTGIHYGYTF
size: many; V: TRBV12-3/TRBV12-4; J: TRBJ2-4; D: TRBD1; DNA: TGTGCCAGCAGCTTTAGACAGGGGGCCGCCAAAAACATTCAGTACTTC; CDR3: CASSFRQGAAKNIQYF
size: -; V: TRBV2; J: TRBJ2-2; D: -; DNA: TGTGCCAGCAGCTCTCAACACCGGGACATACCGGCCGGGGAGCTGTTTTTT; CDR3: CASSSQHRDIPAGELFF
size: -; V: TRBV14; J: TRBJ2-1; D: -; DNA: TGTGCCAGCAGCCAAGGCTGGATCTATGAGCAGTTCTTC; CDR3: CASSQGWIYEQFF
size: -; V: TRBV12-3/TRBV12-4; J: TRBJ2-3; D: -; DNA: TGTGCCAGCAGTTTGGGCCAGAGCGCAGATGCGCAGTATTTT; CDR3: CASSLGQSADAQYF
size: -; V: TRBV7-9; J: TRBJ1-5; D: TRBD1; DNA: TGTGCCAGCAGCTTAACAGGGGAGGGCAATCAGCCCCAGCATTTT; CDR3: CASSLTGEGNQPQHF